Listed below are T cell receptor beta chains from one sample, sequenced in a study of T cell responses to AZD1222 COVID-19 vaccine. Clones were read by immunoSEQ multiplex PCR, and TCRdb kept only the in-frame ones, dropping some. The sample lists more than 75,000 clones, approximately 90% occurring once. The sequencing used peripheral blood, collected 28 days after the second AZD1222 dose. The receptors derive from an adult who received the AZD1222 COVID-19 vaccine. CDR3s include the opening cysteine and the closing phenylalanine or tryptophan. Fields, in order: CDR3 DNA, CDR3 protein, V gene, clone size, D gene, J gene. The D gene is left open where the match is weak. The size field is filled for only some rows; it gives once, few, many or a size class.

DNA: TGTGCCAGCAGGAGGGGGCAGGGGAGCACTGAAGCTTTCTTT
CDR3: CASRRGQGSTEAFF
V: TRBV3-1/TRBV3-2
size: NA
D: TRBD1
J: TRBJ1-1

DNA: TGTGCCAGCAGCCAAGATAGGGGGACTAGCGGGAGATCCTACGAGCAGTACTTC
CDR3: CASSQDRGTSGRSYEQYF
V: TRBV4-2
size: NA
D: TRBD2
J: TRBJ2-7

DNA: TGTGCCAGCAGCCCCGGGACTAGCAACGAGCAGTACTTC
CDR3: CASSPGTSNEQYF
V: TRBV7-3
size: NA
D: TRBD2
J: TRBJ2-7

DNA: TGCGCCAGCAGCTTCGGTAGAGCGGGAGCCTCCTACGAGCAGTACTTC
CDR3: CASSFGRAGASYEQYF
V: TRBV5-1
size: NA
D: TRBD2
J: TRBJ2-7

DNA: TGTGCCTGGAGCAGACAAGTCAATCAGCCCCAGCATTTT
CDR3: CAWSRQVNQPQHF
V: TRBV30
size: NA
D: NA
J: TRBJ1-5

DNA: TGTGCCAGCAGCCCCCGGACTAGCGGGTCCGGGGAGCTGTTTTTT
CDR3: CASSPRTSGSGELFF
V: TRBV7-2
size: NA
D: TRBD2
J: TRBJ2-2

DNA: TGTGCCAGCAGCTCCCGAAGTGGAGCGGGAGGATCCACCGGGGAGCTGTTTTTT
CDR3: CASSSRSGAGGSTGELFF
V: TRBV3-1/TRBV3-2
size: once
D: TRBD2
J: TRBJ2-2

DNA: TGTGCCAGCAGCACCCGGACAGGTGTTAGTTTCAATGAGCAGTTCTTC
CDR3: CASSTRTGVSFNEQFF
V: TRBV7-7
size: NA
D: TRBD1
J: TRBJ2-1

DNA: TGTGCCAGCGTATGGACAGGGCAGGGCTACGAGCAGTACTTC
CDR3: CASVWTGQGYEQYF
V: TRBV2
size: NA
D: TRBD1
J: TRBJ2-7

DNA: TGCGCCAGCAGCGGGGGACAGGGTGGGTTCGCCTCTGGGGCCAACGTCCTGACTTTC
CDR3: CASSGGQGGFASGANVLTF
V: TRBV5-1
size: NA
D: TRBD1
J: TRBJ2-6

DNA: TGTGCCAGCAGCTTAGGACAGGGTACCGGGGAGCTGTTTTTT
CDR3: CASSLGQGTGELFF
V: TRBV5-6
size: NA
D: TRBD1
J: TRBJ2-2

DNA: TGCGCCAGCAGCCAAAACAGTCAAACTAATGAAAAACTGTTTTTT
CDR3: CASSQNSQTNEKLFF
V: TRBV4-3
size: NA
D: NA
J: TRBJ1-4

DNA: TGTGCCAGCAGTTTATACGGCATTCAGTACTTC
CDR3: CASSLYGIQYF
V: TRBV28
size: NA
D: NA
J: TRBJ2-4

DNA: TGTGCCAGCAGCCAAGATGACGGAAGCTCTGGGGCCAACGTCCTGACTTTC
CDR3: CASSQDDGSSGANVLTF
V: TRBV4-2
size: NA
D: NA
J: TRBJ2-6

DNA: TGTGCCAGCAGCCAATATACAGGTTCGGATACGCAGTATTTT
CDR3: CASSQYTGSDTQYF
V: TRBV28
size: NA
D: NA
J: TRBJ2-3

DNA: TGCGCCAGCAGTCCCACGGGTGGGGAGCAGTACTTC
CDR3: CASSPTGGEQYF
V: TRBV23-1
size: NA
D: NA
J: TRBJ2-7

DNA: TGTGCCAGCAACAGGGGGCTCTCTGGCTACACCTTC
CDR3: CASNRGLSGYTF
V: TRBV6-5
size: NA
D: TRBD1
J: TRBJ1-2

DNA: TGTGCCAGCAGCCCGGGACAGGGGGGAGTGGATGAGCAGTTCTTC
CDR3: CASSPGQGGVDEQFF
V: TRBV11-3
size: once
D: TRBD1
J: TRBJ2-1

DNA: TGTGCCAGCAGCTTAGTGACTAGCGGGAGATGGATTAGCTCCTACAATGAGCAGTTCTTC
CDR3: CASSLVTSGRWISSYNEQFF
V: TRBV7-8
size: NA
D: TRBD2
J: TRBJ2-1

DNA: TGTGCCAGCAGTAACGGACTAGCGGGAGGAACCGGGGAGCTGTTTTTT
CDR3: CASSNGLAGGTGELFF
V: TRBV2
size: once
D: TRBD2
J: TRBJ2-2

DNA: TGTGCCAGCAGCTTAGAGGGGCAGGGAACAGATACGCAGTATTTT
CDR3: CASSLEGQGTDTQYF
V: TRBV7-6
size: NA
D: NA
J: TRBJ2-3

DNA: TGTGCCAGCAGCGGAGGACAAACCTACGAGCAGTACTTC
CDR3: CASSGGQTYEQYF
V: TRBV5-4
size: NA
D: NA
J: TRBJ2-7

DNA: TGTGCCAGCAGCTTTGTACAGAGACTCTATGAGCAGTACTTC
CDR3: CASSFVQRLYEQYF
V: TRBV11-2
size: few
D: NA
J: TRBJ2-7

DNA: TGTGCCAGCAACCTCAACAGGGGAGGTACGAATAGCAATCAGCCCCAGCATTTT
CDR3: CASNLNRGGTNSNQPQHF
V: TRBV21-1
size: NA
D: NA
J: TRBJ1-5

DNA: TGTGCCAGCAGTTCGGGACACCCCACAGATACGCAGTATTTT
CDR3: CASSSGHPTDTQYF
V: TRBV28
size: NA
D: NA
J: TRBJ2-3

DNA: TGTGCCAGCAGTTACGGGAGTAGCGCCGAGGAGACCCAGTACTTC
CDR3: CASSYGSSAEETQYF
V: TRBV6-5
size: NA
D: NA
J: TRBJ2-5

DNA: TGTGCCAGCAGCCCGGGACTAGCAGCCTACGAGCAGTACTTC
CDR3: CASSPGLAAYEQYF
V: TRBV3-1/TRBV3-2
size: NA
D: TRBD2
J: TRBJ2-7

DNA: TGTGCCAGCAGCCCCACAGGGGGTGGGGGGCGAAAACTGTTTTTT
CDR3: CASSPTGGGGRKLFF
V: TRBV7-2
size: NA
D: TRBD1
J: TRBJ1-4

DNA: TGTGCCAGCAGCGTAAACAGGGGGCCCTACGAGCAGTACTTC
CDR3: CASSVNRGPYEQYF
V: TRBV7-8
size: NA
D: TRBD1
J: TRBJ2-7

DNA: TGTGCCAGCAGCCCTGGGACAGCCAACTACGAGCAGTACTTC
CDR3: CASSPGTANYEQYF
V: TRBV6-2/TRBV6-3
size: NA
D: TRBD1
J: TRBJ2-7

DNA: TGTGCCAGTAGTAGGGAAACAGGGAAAGAGGACACTGAAGCTTTCTTT
CDR3: CASSRETGKEDTEAFF
V: TRBV19
size: NA
D: NA
J: TRBJ1-1

DNA: TGTGCCAGCAGCTCACCGGGACTAGCGGGGACCTCCTACGAGCAGTACTTC
CDR3: CASSSPGLAGTSYEQYF
V: TRBV7-9
size: NA
D: TRBD2
J: TRBJ2-7

DNA: TGTGCCAGCCGAACACTAGCGGGGGACTACGAGCAGTACTTC
CDR3: CASRTLAGDYEQYF
V: TRBV6-5
size: NA
D: TRBD2
J: TRBJ2-7

DNA: TGTGCCAGCTCACCCGGGACTAGGAGCTCCTACGAGCAGTACTTC
CDR3: CASSPGTRSSYEQYF
V: TRBV18
size: NA
D: TRBD2
J: TRBJ2-7

DNA: TGTGCCAGCAGCCAAGATTATTGGGGGTCGGCCCAGTACTTC
CDR3: CASSQDYWGSAQYF
V: TRBV14
size: once
D: NA
J: TRBJ2-5

DNA: TGTGCCAGCAGCCAGCGGGCAGGGGAGAGGGAGCAGTACTTC
CDR3: CASSQRAGEREQYF
V: TRBV5-6
size: NA
D: NA
J: TRBJ2-7

DNA: TGTGCCAGTAGTATCACGGGCGCAGCCCCTACCGAGCAGTTCTTC
CDR3: CASSITGAAPTEQFF
V: TRBV19
size: NA
D: NA
J: TRBJ2-1

DNA: TGCGCCAGCAGACGATCCGGGACTAGCGGGATCTACGAGCAGTACTTC
CDR3: CASRRSGTSGIYEQYF
V: TRBV5-1
size: NA
D: TRBD2
J: TRBJ2-7

DNA: TGTGCCAGCAGATCCCATCCCAGGACTACCTACGAGCAGTACTTC
CDR3: CASRSHPRTTYEQYF
V: TRBV14
size: NA
D: NA
J: TRBJ2-7

DNA: TGTGCCAGCAGTTTATTGACTAGCGGGAACAATGAGCAGTTCTTC
CDR3: CASSLLTSGNNEQFF
V: TRBV28
size: NA
D: TRBD2
J: TRBJ2-1

DNA: TGTGCCAGTAGTATCGGGGAGGATGAGCAGTTCTTC
CDR3: CASSIGEDEQFF
V: TRBV19
size: NA
D: NA
J: TRBJ2-1

DNA: TGTGCCAGCAGTTTAGATGGTTGGTCTTACGAGCAGTACTTC
CDR3: CASSLDGWSYEQYF
V: TRBV28
size: NA
D: NA
J: TRBJ2-7

DNA: TGTGCCAGCAGCTCAGGGGGCACCACTGAAGCTTTCTTT
CDR3: CASSSGGTTEAFF
V: TRBV27
size: NA
D: TRBD1
J: TRBJ1-1

DNA: TGTGCCAGCAGCCAAGATAAAAACACCATATATTTT
CDR3: CASSQDKNTIYF
V: TRBV3-1/TRBV3-2
size: once
D: NA
J: TRBJ1-3

DNA: TGTGCCTGCGGGAGTAAGCTAGCGGGATTTTACGAGCAGTACTTC
CDR3: CACGSKLAGFYEQYF
V: TRBV30
size: NA
D: TRBD2
J: TRBJ2-7

DNA: TGTGCCAGCAGCTTAGGGGGACAACAAGCTTTCTTT
CDR3: CASSLGGQQAFF
V: TRBV7-9
size: NA
D: NA
J: TRBJ1-1

DNA: TGTGCCAGCAGCTCGACTAGCACAGATACGCAGTATTTT
CDR3: CASSSTSTDTQYF
V: TRBV5-4
size: NA
D: NA
J: TRBJ2-3

DNA: TGTGCCAGCAGTTTATCGTGGGCAGACCAAGAGACCCAGTACTTC
CDR3: CASSLSWADQETQYF
V: TRBV27
size: NA
D: NA
J: TRBJ2-5

DNA: TGTGCCAGCAGCTTGTATCTGGGTGCTGAAAAACTGTTTTTT
CDR3: CASSLYLGAEKLFF
V: TRBV13
size: NA
D: NA
J: TRBJ1-4

DNA: TGTGCCAGCAGCTTGGCAAGAGCAGGGGAAGCAGATACGCAGTATTTT
CDR3: CASSLARAGEADTQYF
V: TRBV5-4
size: NA
D: NA
J: TRBJ2-3

DNA: TGTGCCAGCAGCACCATTTTGGGGGGCGAGCAGTTCTTC
CDR3: CASSTILGGEQFF
V: TRBV9
size: NA
D: NA
J: TRBJ2-1

DNA: TGCGCCAGCACCGGACACCCTGGAAACACCATATATTTT
CDR3: CASTGHPGNTIYF
V: TRBV10-2
size: NA
D: NA
J: TRBJ1-3

DNA: TGCAGTGCTAGTCAGCCAAGGGCCGATACGCAGTATTTT
CDR3: CSASQPRADTQYF
V: TRBV20-1
size: NA
D: NA
J: TRBJ2-3

DNA: TGCAGCGGACAGGTGACAGATACGCAGTATTTT
CDR3: CSGQVTDTQYF
V: TRBV20-1
size: NA
D: TRBD1
J: TRBJ2-3

DNA: TGTGCCAGCAGTCGACACTATGGCTACACCTTC
CDR3: CASSRHYGYTF
V: TRBV12-3/TRBV12-4
size: NA
D: NA
J: TRBJ1-2

DNA: TGTGCCCACTCCGGGACCTCTAATGAAAAACTGTTTTTT
CDR3: CAHSGTSNEKLFF
V: TRBV30
size: NA
D: NA
J: TRBJ1-4

DNA: TGTGCCAGCAGCACTGGACTAGCGCGATACAATGAGCAGTTCTTC
CDR3: CASSTGLARYNEQFF
V: TRBV9
size: NA
D: TRBD2
J: TRBJ2-1

DNA: TGTGCCAGCCTTAGGGGGACCTTTCGGGGACAGGGGAACGAGCAGTACTTC
CDR3: CASLRGTFRGQGNEQYF
V: TRBV28
size: once
D: TRBD1
J: TRBJ2-7

DNA: TGTGCCAGCAGTCAAGGGGGGGGCAATCAGCCCCAGCATTTT
CDR3: CASSQGGGNQPQHF
V: TRBV2
size: NA
D: NA
J: TRBJ1-5